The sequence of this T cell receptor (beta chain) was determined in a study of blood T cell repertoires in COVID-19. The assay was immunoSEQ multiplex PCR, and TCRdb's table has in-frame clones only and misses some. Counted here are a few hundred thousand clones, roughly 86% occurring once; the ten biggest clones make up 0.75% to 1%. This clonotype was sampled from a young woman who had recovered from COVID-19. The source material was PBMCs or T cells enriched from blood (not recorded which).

The CDR3 protein is CASTLRTGTYEQYF. The CDR3 coding sequence is TGCGCCAGCACCCTTCGTACGGGGACCTACGAGCAGTACTTC. The chain combines TRBV4-1 with TRBJ2-7; a possible D gene is TRBD2 (5 bases). This CDR3 is built from 14 residues. The germline gives CDR1 MGHRA, CDR2 YSYEKL. V dropped 7 bases and J dropped 2 bases, with 15 bases sitting between them.